Shown below are 7 T cell receptor beta chains from a single sample sequenced in a study of blood T cell repertoires in COVID-19. Clones were read by immunoSEQ multiplex PCR, and TCRdb kept only the in-frame ones, dropping some. This table has hundreds of thousands of clones, 75% to 85% appearing once. Input material: peripheral blood. These receptors were collected from a woman in her thirties with COVID-19, enrolled during active disease.

This chain links TRBV27 with TRBJ2-3, with no clear D. V lost 3 bases, J lost 1 base, and 5 bases lay in between. Germline CDR1 reads MNHEY; CDR2 reads SMNVEV (reference sequence). The CDR3 loop spans 13 amino acids. The CDR3 nucleotides are TGTGCCAGCAGTTTCCTTCGCACAGATACGCAGTATTTT. Translating it yields CASSFLRTDTQYF.

CDR3 nucleotides: TGCGCCAGCAGCCGTTCTGGGCAGGGGGCTACAGATACGCAGTATTTT. Its translation: CASSRSGQGATDTQYF. The chain is built from TRBV5-1 and TRBJ2-3; 8 bases match TRBD1. CDR1 is SGHRS, CDR2 YFSETQ, per germline. V lost 4 bases to trimming and J lost 3 bases; unmatched junction nucleotides: 10. The CDR3 extends over 16 amino acids.

The chain recombines TRBV7-2 with TRBJ2-3; tentative D call: TRBD1 (6 bases). CDR3 length: 15 amino acids. V was trimmed by 3 bases and J by 0 bases, leaving 10 bases between them. Germline V CDR1 and CDR2: SGHTA, FQGNSA. CDR3: CASSFRDTSTDTQYF. CDR3 sequence (DNA): TGTGCCAGCAGCTTCCGGGACACAAGCACAGATACGCAGTATTTT.

In this sample, this clone turned up a few times. V and J are TRBV9 and TRBJ1-2; TRBD1 might be the D (6 bases). V shed 0 bases and J shed 0 bases, with 12 bases lying between them. The CDR3 spans 16 residues. Germline V CDR1 and CDR2: SGDLS, YYNGEE. CDR3 sequence reads: CASSVATDRSNYGYTF. Here the CDR3 DNA reads TGTGCCAGCAGCGTAGCTACTGACAGGTCTAACTATGGCTACACCTTC.

The chain couples TRBV7-9 to TRBJ2-1; tentative D call: TRBD2 (5 bases). V was clipped by 4 bases and J by 0 bases, with 13 bases between them. Germline V gene sequence: CDR1 SEHNR, CDR2 FQNEAQ (reference sequence). The CDR3 length is 16 residues. The CDR3 sequence: CASSSPTGSSYNEQFF. The CDR3 nucleotides are TGTGCCAGCAGCTCTCCAACGGGGAGCTCCTACAATGAGCAGTTCTTC.

The chain links TRBV4-3 to TRBJ1-2; a weak D match, TRBD1 (5 bases). Germline lookup yields CDR1 LGHNA and CDR2 YSLEER. The CDR3 has 15 amino acids. V lost 0 bases to trimming and J lost 4 bases, with 12 bases between them. The CDR3 DNA sequence: TGCGCCAGCAGCCAAGATCTGGGGCGCGGCTATGGCTACACCTTC. Translating it yields CASSQDLGRGYGYTF.

The V call is TRBV5-4, the J call TRBJ2-3; TRBD2 matches 7 bases. From germline, CDR1 is SGHNT and CDR2 YYREEE (reference sequence). With V trimmed by 2 bases and J by 3 bases, 6 bases remained unmatched. The CDR3 consists of 15 residues. CDR3 nucleotide sequence: TGTGCCAGCAGCTTTCTAGCGGCTCAAACAGATACGCAGTATTTT. Translation: CASSFLAAQTDTQYF.